These 7 T cell receptor beta chains originate from one sample sequenced in a study of technical replicates of blood from a handful of donors. Data came from immunoSEQ multiplex PCR; TCRdb stores just in-frame clones and leaves some out. The table includes some 83,000 clones, approximately 92% detected once. Material for sequencing was T cells isolated from PBMCs. The receptors were sampled from a human donor in good health.

DNA for the CDR3: TGTGCCAGCAGCTTAGAGCTAGCGAGCGGGGTCACCGGGGAGCTGTTTTTT. This translates into CASSLELASGVTGELFF. V gene TRBV7-7 combines with J gene TRBJ2-2; TRBD2 aligns across 7 bases. Germline CDR1 and CDR2: SSHAT and FNYEAQ (reference sequence). With V trimmed by 1 base and J by 4 bases, 9 bases remained unmatched. The CDR3 runs to 17 residues.

The chain couples TRBV6-4 to TRBJ2-3; maybe TRBD2 (5 bases). Trimming took 9 bases from V and 6 from J, leaving 25 bases between them. The CDR3 length is 16 residues. Germline CDR1 is MRHNA and CDR2 is SNTAGT. The CDR3 coding sequence is TGTGCCAGAGTTAAAGTATTTTACTACAAGCGGGATACGCAGTATTTT. As protein: CARVKVFYYKRDTQYF.

V usage is TRBV18 and J usage is TRBJ1-2; 7 bases line up with TRBD1. Trimming removed 3 bases from V and 5 bases from J; junction bases left unmatched: 9. Germline lookup yields CDR1 KGHSH and CDR2 LQKENI. CDR3 length: 15 amino acids. The DNA of the CDR3 is TGTGCCAGCTCACCGAATAGGGGGCAAGTGTATGGCTACACCTTC. This sequence encodes CASSPNRGQVYGYTF.

This clone has just one count. The chain employs TRBV9 and TRBJ2-3; 13 bases map to TRBD2. Germline V gene sequence: CDR1 SGDLS, CDR2 YYNGEE. The CDR3 is 16 residues long. The V gene end was trimmed by 2 bases and the J gene end by 3 bases; junction bases not matched to a gene: 3. The CDR3, as DNA: TGTGCCAGCAGCGTCAGACTAGCGGGGGGTACAGATACGCAGTATTTT. Its translation: CASSVRLAGGTDTQYF.

The chain carries TRBV27 and TRBJ1-1; 8 nucleotides agree with TRBD1. Trimming cost V 0 bases and J 0 bases; bases outside gene matches: 6. Germline V gene sequence: CDR1 MNHEY, CDR2 SMNVEV (reference sequence). The CDR3 has 17 residues. Written as DNA, the CDR3 is TGTGCCAGCAGTTTATCAGACAGGGGTCCTTTGAACACTGAAGCTTTCTTT. Translation: CASSLSDRGPLNTEAFF.

The gene calls are TRBV28 and TRBJ1-2, with TRBD1 identical over 8 bases. The V and J ends lost 5 bases and 4 bases, in that order; junction bases with no gene match: 12. This CDR3 contains 16 residues. Germline V lookup: CDR1 MDHEN, CDR2 SYDVKM. This CDR3 is CASSLPRDRSFYGYTF. CDR3 bases: TGTGCCAGCAGTCTCCCCCGGGACAGGAGTTTCTATGGCTACACCTTC.

The chain has TRBV5-1 and TRBJ2-3, with TRBD1 matching over 7 bases. The CDR3 length is 15 residues. Germline V gene data show CDR1 as SGHRS and CDR2 as YFSETQ. With V trimmed by 4 bases and J by 0 bases, 5 bases remained unmatched. The CDR3: CASSIGQASTDTQYF. In nucleotides, the CDR3 is TGCGCCAGCAGCATCGGACAGGCAAGCACAGATACGCAGTATTTT.